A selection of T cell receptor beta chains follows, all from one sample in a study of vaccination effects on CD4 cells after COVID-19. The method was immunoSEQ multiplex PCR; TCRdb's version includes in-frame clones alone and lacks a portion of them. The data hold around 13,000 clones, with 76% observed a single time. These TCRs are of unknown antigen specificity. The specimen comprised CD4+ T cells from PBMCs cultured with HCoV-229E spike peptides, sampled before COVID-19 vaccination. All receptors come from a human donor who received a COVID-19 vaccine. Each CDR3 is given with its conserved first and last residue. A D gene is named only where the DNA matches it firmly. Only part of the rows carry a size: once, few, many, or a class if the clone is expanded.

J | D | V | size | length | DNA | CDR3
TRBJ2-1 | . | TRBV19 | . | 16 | TGTGCCAGTAGAGACAGGGCAGGGAGGGCACACAATGAGCAGTTCTTC | CASRDRAGRAHNEQFF
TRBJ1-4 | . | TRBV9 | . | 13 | TGTGCCAGCAGCGCCCCGGGACGGGAAAAACTGTTTTTT | CASSAPGREKLFF
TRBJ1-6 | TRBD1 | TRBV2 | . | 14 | TGTGCCAGCAGTAAGGGACAGGGGAATTCACCCCTCCACTTT | CASSKGQGNSPLHF
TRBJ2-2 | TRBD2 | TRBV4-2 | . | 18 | TGTGCCAGCAGCCAAAGGGGGACTAGCGGGGGGCTCACCGGGGAGCTGTTTTTT | CASSQRGTSGGLTGELFF
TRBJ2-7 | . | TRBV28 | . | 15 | TGTGCCAGCACCGTTTTCAGGGGTGCCCGGTGGGAGCAGTACTTC | CASTVFRGARWEQYF
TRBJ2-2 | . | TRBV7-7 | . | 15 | TGTGCTAGCAGTCCCGGGGCCCAGAACACCGGGGAGCTGTTTTTT | CASSPGAQNTGELFF
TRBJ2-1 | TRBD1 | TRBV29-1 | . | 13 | TGCAGCGCTGGGACAGGGGGTTACAATGAGCAGTTCTTC | CSAGTGGYNEQFF
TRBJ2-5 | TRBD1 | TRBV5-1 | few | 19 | TGCGCCAGCAGCCCCCGGGACAGGGGGCCCTCTAGGGGCCAAGAGACCCAGTACTTC | CASSPRDRGPSRGQETQYF
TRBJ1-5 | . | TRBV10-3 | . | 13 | TGTGCCATCAGTGTGGGCCCCAATCAGCCCCAGCATTTT | CAISVGPNQPQHF
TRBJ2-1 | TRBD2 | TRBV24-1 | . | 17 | TGTGCCACCAGTGATGGGCCTGGACTAGCGGCCGGAGGTGAGCAGTTCTTC | CATSDGPGLAAGGEQFF
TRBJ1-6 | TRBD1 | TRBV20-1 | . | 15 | TGCAGTGCTAGTGGGACAGGGGAGATGTCTTCACCCCTCCACTTT | CSASGTGEMSSPLHF
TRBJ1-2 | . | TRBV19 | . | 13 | TGTGCCAGTAGCCAGGGAAATATGGTAGGCTACACCTTC | CASSQGNMVGYTF
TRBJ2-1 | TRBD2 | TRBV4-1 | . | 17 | TGCGCCAGCAGCCAAGACCCCAGCGGGGACTCCTACAATGAGCAGTTCTTC | CASSQDPSGDSYNEQFF
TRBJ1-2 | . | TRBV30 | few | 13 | TGTGCCTGGAGTGTAAAGGGGGGCTATGGCTACACCTTC | CAWSVKGGYGYTF
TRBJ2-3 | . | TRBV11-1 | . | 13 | TGTGCCAGCAGCTTAGCGCGGGGAGATACGCAGTATTTT | CASSLARGDTQYF
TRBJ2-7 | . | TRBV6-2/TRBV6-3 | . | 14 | TGTGCCAGCAGTTACAGCCAGGGTGCCTACGAGCAGTACTTC | CASSYSQGAYEQYF
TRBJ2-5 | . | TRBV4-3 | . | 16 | TGCGCCAGCAGCCAAGAGGTCGGGGACGGCCAAGAGACCCAGTACTTC | CASSQEVGDGQETQYF
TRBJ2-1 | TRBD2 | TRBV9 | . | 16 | TGTGCCAGCAGCGTAGGGCCGGCGGGGGTTCACAATGAGCAGTTCTTC | CASSVGPAGVHNEQFF
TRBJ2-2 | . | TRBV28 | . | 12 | TGTGCCAGCAGCGGGGTTACCGGGGAGCTGTTTTTT | CASSGVTGELFF
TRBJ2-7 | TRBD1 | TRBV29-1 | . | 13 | TGCAGCGCATCCGGGACAGGGTATAACGAGCAGTACTTC | CSASGTGYNEQYF
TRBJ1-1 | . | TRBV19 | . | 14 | TGTGCCACCAGGACTTGGGGTGTGAACACTGAAGCTTTCTTT | CATRTWGVNTEAFF
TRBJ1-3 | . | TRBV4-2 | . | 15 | TGTGCCAGCAGCCAAGACAAGGAGGGTGGAAACACCATATATTTT | CASSQDKEGGNTIYF
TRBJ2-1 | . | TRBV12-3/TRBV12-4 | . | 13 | TGTGCCAGCAGTTTAGGCAGTCACAATGAGCAGTTCTTC | CASSLGSHNEQFF
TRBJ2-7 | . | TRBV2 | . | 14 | TGTGCCAGCAGTGAACAACGGACGTCCTACGAGCAGTACTTC | CASSEQRTSYEQYF
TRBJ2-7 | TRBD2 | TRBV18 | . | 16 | TGTGCCAGCTCACCACCGGGGAGGGGAGTCTTCTACGAGCAGTACTTC | CASSPPGRGVFYEQYF
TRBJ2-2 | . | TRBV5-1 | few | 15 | TGCGCCAGCAGCTTGGGCAGGGTAGCAACCGGGGAGCTGTTTTTT | CASSLGRVATGELFF
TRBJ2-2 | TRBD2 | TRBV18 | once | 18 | TGTGCCAGCTCTCCACAGACTAGCGGACTTTTGAACACCGGGGAGCTGTTTTTT | CASSPQTSGLLNTGELFF
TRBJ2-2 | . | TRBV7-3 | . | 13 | TGTGCCAGCAGCCGGCCGGACACCGGGGAGCTGTTTTTT | CASSRPDTGELFF
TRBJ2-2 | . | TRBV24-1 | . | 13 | TGTGCCACCAGTGATTGGGGCTCCGGGGAGCTGTTTTTT | CATSDWGSGELFF
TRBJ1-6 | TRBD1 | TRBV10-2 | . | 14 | TGCGCCAGCGGTGGACAGGGGGGTAATTCACCCCTCCACTTT | CASGGQGGNSPLHF
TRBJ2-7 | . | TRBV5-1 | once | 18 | TGCGCCAGCAGCTCGAACAATGCAGGTTTCCACTCCACCTACGAGCAGTACTTC | CASSSNNAGFHSTYEQYF
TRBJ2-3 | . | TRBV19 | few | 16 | TGTGCCAGTAGTCCCGTACGGGTTTCTCTCACAGATACGCAGTATTTT | CASSPVRVSLTDTQYF
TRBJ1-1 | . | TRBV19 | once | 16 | TGTGCCACCAAGGGCGCAGGGAGGGGGGTAGGCACTGAAGCTTTCTTT | CATKGAGRGVGTEAFF
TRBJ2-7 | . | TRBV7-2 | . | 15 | TGTGCCAGCAGCCCGACGGGACGGCGAGCCGGGGAGCAGTACTTC | CASSPTGRRAGEQYF
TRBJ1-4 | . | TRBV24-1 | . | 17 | TGTGCCACCAGTGATTTGCGAGGGATTTCGGCTAATGAAAAACTGTTTTTT | CATSDLRGISANEKLFF
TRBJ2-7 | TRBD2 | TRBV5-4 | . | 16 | TGTGCCAGCAGCTTGGATGCGGCGGGGGGCTCCTACGAGCAGTACTTC | CASSLDAAGGSYEQYF
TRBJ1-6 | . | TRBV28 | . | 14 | TGTGCCAGCAGTTATTTACAAGGCAATTCACCCCTCCACTTT | CASSYLQGNSPLHF
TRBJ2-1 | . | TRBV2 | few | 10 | TGTGCCATACAGGGAAATGAGCAGTTCTTC | CAIQGNEQFF
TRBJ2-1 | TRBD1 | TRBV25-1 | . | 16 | TGTGCCAGCAGCGAAAGGGGACAGGAATCCTACAATGAGCAGTTCTTC | CASSERGQESYNEQFF
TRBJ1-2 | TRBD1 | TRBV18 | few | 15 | TGTGCCAGCTCACGTCGGGACAGGGGAACTAATGGCTACACCTTC | CASSRRDRGTNGYTF
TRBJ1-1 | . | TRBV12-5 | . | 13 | TGTGCTAGTGGTTTGGGTGAGAACACTGAAGCTTTCTTT | CASGLGENTEAFF